The clone carrying this TCR beta chain was seen a few times. Its antigen is still unknown. The germline V gene encodes CDR1 SGHRS and CDR2 YFSETQ. V dropped 3 bases and J dropped 8; count of bases not matched to a gene: 5. The CDR3 loop spans 14 amino acids. The authors incorporated unique molecular identifiers into the TCR beta cDNA libraries. From the PCR reads, TCRdb called clonotypes with MiXCR, one entry per CDR3 protein. The sample carries roughly 700,000 distinct CDR3 sequences, roughly 29% recorded once. This entry comes from a study of post-analysis software for immune sequencing data. Study details: Relapsing-remitting, secondary progressive and progressive-relapsing courses of multiple sclerosis were included.

Regarding the study as a whole: Controls' normalized Chao1 diversity significantly exceeded that of multiple sclerosis patients. Included in a set of about 5 TRBV segments more frequent in patients than controls were TRBV5-6, TRBV5-1 and TRBV20-1.

The sequenced sample was blood. This clonotype was sampled from a girl aged 5-17 years with multiple sclerosis. V and J are TRBV5-1 and TRBJ1-4; 9 bases fit TRBD1. The CDR3 sequence is CASSWRGQGEKLFF. As DNA, the CDR3 is TGCGCCAGCAGCTGGAGGGGACAGGGAGAAAAACTGTTTTTT.